This record concerns one T cell receptor (beta chain) sequence. Its antigen is unidentified. Repertoires were generated with immunoSEQ multiplex PCR, while TCRdb's copy carries only in-frame clones and drops some. This table holds tens of thousands of clones, 60% to 85% found once. V was pared by 6 bases and J by 6 bases, with 7 bases of the junction left unmatched. CDR1 is SNHLY, CDR2 FYNNEI, per germline. The CDR3 runs to 14 residues. The sample comes from a study of radiotherapy plus CTLA-4 blockade in lung cancer. Study in general: Of the patients, about 20% showed objective responses and about 29% attained disease control.

Study-wide points: Reportedly, early blood T cell clone dynamics best predicted response, with interferon-beta. Tumor-origin TCR clones grew in blood after radiotherapy plus ipilimumab.

People whose metastatic non-small-cell lung cancer was chemo-refractory got focal radiation along with CTLA-4 blockade by ipilimumab. The V and J genes are TRBV2 and TRBJ2-7, with 11 bases aligning to TRBD2. The source was peripheral blood, collected from a patient treated with radiotherapy plus ipilimumab. The TCR comes from a human donor with non-small cell lung cancer who had a partial response to radiotherapy plus ipilimumab. Some clones in this sample may be carry-over from other donors' samples. In DNA, the CDR3 is TGTGCCAGCAGGGATAGCGGGGGGGCCCCCGAGCAGTACTTC. As protein: CASRDSGGAPEQYF. Full variable domain (remainder filled in from reference TRBV2 and TRBJ2-7): EPEVTQTPSHQVTQMGQEVILRCVPISNHLYFYWYRQILGQKVEFLVSFYNNEISEKSEIFDDQFSVERPDGSNFTLKIRSTKLEDSAMYFCASRDSGGAPEQYFGPGTRLTVT.